This TCR beta chain was sequenced in a study of T cell changes during pregnancy in multiple sclerosis. Method: immunoSEQ multiplex PCR; TCRdb's copy keeps in-frame clones and lacks some. The repertoire consists of under 35,000 clones, with 70% to 90% occurring once and the leading ten covering under 8%. The CDR3 covers 14 residues. V gave up 7 bases and J gave up 4 bases; unmatched junction bases: 6. Germline V gene data show CDR1 as SEHNR and CDR2 as FQNEAQ (reference sequence). This chain joins TRBV7-9 and TRBJ1-4, with 7 positions matching TRBD1. The material sequenced was CD8+ T cells from peripheral blood mononuclear cells, taken before pregnancy. The clonotype comes from a female donor with multiple sclerosis, enrolled in a pregnancy study. CDR3 nucleotides: TGTGCCAGCACCCGGGACAGCCTTAATGAAAAACTGTTTTTT. It encodes CASTRDSLNEKLFF. Full variable domain (missing parts from reference TRBV7-9 and TRBJ1-4): DTGVSQNPRHKITKRGQNVTFRCDPISEHNRLYWYRQTLGQGPEFLTYFQNEAQLEKSRLLSDRFSAERPKGSFSTLEIQRTEQGDSAMYLCASTRDSLNEKLFFGSGTQLSVL.